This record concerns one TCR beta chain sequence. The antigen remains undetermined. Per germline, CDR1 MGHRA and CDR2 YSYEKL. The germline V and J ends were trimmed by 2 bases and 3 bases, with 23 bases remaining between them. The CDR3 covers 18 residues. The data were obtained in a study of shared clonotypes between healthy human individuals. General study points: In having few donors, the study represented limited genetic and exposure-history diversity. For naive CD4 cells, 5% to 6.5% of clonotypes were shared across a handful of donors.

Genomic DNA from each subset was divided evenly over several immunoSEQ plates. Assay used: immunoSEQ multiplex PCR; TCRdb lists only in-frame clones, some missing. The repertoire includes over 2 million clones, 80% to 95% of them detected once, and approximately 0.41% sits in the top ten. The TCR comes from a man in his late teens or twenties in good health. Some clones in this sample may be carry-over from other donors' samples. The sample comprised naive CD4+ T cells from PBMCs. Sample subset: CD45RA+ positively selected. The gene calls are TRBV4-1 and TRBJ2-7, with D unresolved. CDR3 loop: CASSQSEDAWNTHYEQYF. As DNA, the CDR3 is TGCGCCAGCAGCCAATCGGAAGACGCTTGGAACACCCACTACGAGCAGTACTTC.